This TCR beta chain was recovered during a study of blood T cell repertoires in COVID-19. Assay used: immunoSEQ multiplex PCR; TCRdb lists only in-frame clones, some missing. The table shows 100,000 to 150,000 clones, with roughly 80% occurring only once. V lost 0 bases and J 2 bases, leaving 8 bases between the germline ends. The V gene's germline CDR1 is SGHRS and CDR2 YFSETQ. The CDR3 length is 15 residues. The receptor's source is a young woman who had recovered from COVID-19. Sequencing was carried out using peripheral blood. The genes are TRBV5-1 and TRBJ2-2; D remains unclear. CDR3 sequence reads: CASSLVTANTGELFF. The DNA for the CDR3 is TGCGCCAGCAGCTTGGTTACAGCCAACACCGGGGAGCTGTTTTTT.